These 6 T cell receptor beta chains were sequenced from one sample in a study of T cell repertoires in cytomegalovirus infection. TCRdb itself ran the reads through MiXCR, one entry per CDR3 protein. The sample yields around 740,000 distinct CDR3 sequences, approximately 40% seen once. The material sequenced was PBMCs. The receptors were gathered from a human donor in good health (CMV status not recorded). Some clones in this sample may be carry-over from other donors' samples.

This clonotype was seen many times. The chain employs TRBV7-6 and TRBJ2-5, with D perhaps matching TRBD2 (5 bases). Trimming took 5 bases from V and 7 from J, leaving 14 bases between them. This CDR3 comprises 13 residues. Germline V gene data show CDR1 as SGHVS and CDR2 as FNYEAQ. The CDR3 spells CASSQDGVGTQYF. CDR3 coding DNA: TGTGCCAGCAGCCAAGACGGGGTAGGGACCCAGTACTTC.

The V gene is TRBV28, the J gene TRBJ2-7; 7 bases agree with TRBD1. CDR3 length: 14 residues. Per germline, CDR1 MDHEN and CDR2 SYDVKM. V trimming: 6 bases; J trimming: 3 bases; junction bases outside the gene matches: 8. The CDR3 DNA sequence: TGTGCCAGCAGAACCCCGACAGGGCGCTACGAGCAGTACTTC. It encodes CASRTPTGRYEQYF.

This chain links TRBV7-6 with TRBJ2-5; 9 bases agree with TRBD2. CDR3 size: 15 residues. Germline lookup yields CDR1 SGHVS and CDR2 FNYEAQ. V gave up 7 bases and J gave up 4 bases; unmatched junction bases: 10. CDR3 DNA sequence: TGTGCCAGCACGAGGCGGGAGGGCCTAGCAGAGACCCAGTACTTC. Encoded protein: CASTRREGLAETQYF.

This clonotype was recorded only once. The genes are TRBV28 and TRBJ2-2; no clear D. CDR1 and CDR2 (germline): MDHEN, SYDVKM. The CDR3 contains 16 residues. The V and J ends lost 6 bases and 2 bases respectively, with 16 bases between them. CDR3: CASRRLTEDNTGELFF. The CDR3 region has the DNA TGTGCCAGCAGGAGACTTACCGAAGATAACACCGGGGAGCTGTTTTTT.

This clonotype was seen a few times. The CDR3 bases are TGTGCCAGCAGTTTTGCAGGGTCGACCTACGAGCAGTACTTC. Protein: CASSFAGSTYEQYF. V usage is TRBV12-3 or TRBV12-4 and J usage is TRBJ2-7; TRBD1 is a possible D gene (5 bases). CDR3 length: 14 amino acids. With 3 bases removed from V and 2 bases from J, the gap between germline ends came to 11 bases.

The CDR3, as DNA: TGTGCCAGCAGCCAAGATGAAGGGGGGATCCCCTACGAGCAGTACTTC. Translation gives CASSQDEGGIPYEQYF. The genes are TRBV4-2 and TRBJ2-7; possibly TRBD1 or TRBD2 for D (6 bases each). Germline CDR1 is LGHNA and CDR2 is YNFKEQ. The CDR3 sequence is 16 residues long. The V and J ends lost 0 bases and 2 bases respectively, with 14 bases between them.